This is a list of T cell receptor beta chains from one sample in a study of blood T cells in healthy people across ages. TCRdb reprocessed the 5' RACE reads with MiXCR, giving one entry per CDR3 protein. Of 1 million or so distinct CDR3 sequences listed, roughly 24% are singletons. This sample also belongs to another study, concerning T cells of mothers and their children.

Specimen: blood. These TCRs come from a girl aged 2-10 years in good health. CDR3s include the opening cysteine and the closing phenylalanine or tryptophan. Each record gives: J gene, V gene, clone size, D gene, CDR3 DNA, CDR3 protein. The D gene is left open where the match is weak. Size values are once, few and many counts, or a class for expanded clones, and some rows have none.

j_gene: TRBJ2-7
v_gene: TRBV28
abundance: -
d_gene: -
CDR3nt: TGTGCCAGCAAGACAGCGAGCTCCTACGAGCAGTACTTC
CDR3aa: CASKTASSYEQYF

j_gene: TRBJ2-5
v_gene: TRBV7-2
abundance: -
d_gene: -
CDR3nt: TGTGCCAGCAGCTCGGGGCCGGTGGAGACCCAGTACTTC
CDR3aa: CASSSGPVETQYF

j_gene: TRBJ2-3
v_gene: TRBV29-1
abundance: -
d_gene: -
CDR3nt: TGCAGCGCGCGGGGACGCGCCACAGATACGCAGTATTTT
CDR3aa: CSARGRATDTQYF

j_gene: TRBJ1-2
v_gene: TRBV7-2
abundance: -
d_gene: -
CDR3nt: TGTGCCAGCAGCTATTACGCAGGGGCGAACTATGGCTACACCTTC
CDR3aa: CASSYYAGANYGYTF

j_gene: TRBJ2-7
v_gene: TRBV7-2
abundance: few
d_gene: TRBD1
CDR3nt: TGTGCCAGCAGCAACCCCGGGACAGGGGGCGCCGAGCAGTACTTC
CDR3aa: CASSNPGTGGAEQYF

j_gene: TRBJ2-4
v_gene: TRBV12-3/TRBV12-4
abundance: few
d_gene: TRBD1
CDR3nt: TGTGCCAGCAGCTACAGGGGACAAAACATTCAGTACTTC
CDR3aa: CASSYRGQNIQYF

j_gene: TRBJ2-7
v_gene: TRBV7-8
abundance: few
d_gene: -
CDR3nt: TGTGCCAGCAGCTCTCCTCTCGACGGAGCCTACGAGCAGTACTTC
CDR3aa: CASSSPLDGAYEQYF

j_gene: TRBJ2-7
v_gene: TRBV12-3/TRBV12-4
abundance: -
d_gene: TRBD2
CDR3nt: TGTGCCAGCAGCCTAGCGGACATATACGAGCAGTACTTC
CDR3aa: CASSLADIYEQYF

j_gene: TRBJ2-7
v_gene: TRBV29-1
abundance: -
d_gene: -
CDR3nt: TGCAGCGTGACAGCCGGTCGGGAGCAGTACTTC
CDR3aa: CSVTAGREQYF

j_gene: TRBJ2-5
v_gene: TRBV7-9
abundance: few
d_gene: -
CDR3nt: TGTGCCAGCAGCACAGAACAGGGTTTGGGAGAGACCCAGTACTTC
CDR3aa: CASSTEQGLGETQYF

j_gene: TRBJ2-1
v_gene: TRBV5-6
abundance: few
d_gene: TRBD2
CDR3nt: TGTGCCAGCAGCTTGGCGGGACTAGACCTTGACAATGAGCAGTTCTTC
CDR3aa: CASSLAGLDLDNEQFF

j_gene: TRBJ2-1
v_gene: TRBV4-3
abundance: few
d_gene: -
CDR3nt: TGCGCCAGCAGCCAAGGGGTAACGGGGGAGCCAAACAATGAGCAGTTCTTC
CDR3aa: CASSQGVTGEPNNEQFF

j_gene: TRBJ2-1
v_gene: TRBV12-3/TRBV12-4
abundance: few
d_gene: -
CDR3nt: TGTGCCAGCAGTCCCACCCCAATCGCCCCTCGGCAGTTCTTC
CDR3aa: CASSPTPIAPRQFF

j_gene: TRBJ1-4
v_gene: TRBV6-1
abundance: -
d_gene: -
CDR3nt: TGTGCCAGCAGTCCATACAGGGTAACTGAAAAACTGTTTTTT
CDR3aa: CASSPYRVTEKLFF

j_gene: TRBJ2-1
v_gene: TRBV5-1
abundance: -
d_gene: TRBD1
CDR3nt: TGCGCCAGCAGCAGGGGACAGGGGGCCTCCAATGAGCAGTTCTTC
CDR3aa: CASSRGQGASNEQFF

j_gene: TRBJ2-3
v_gene: TRBV12-3/TRBV12-4
abundance: -
d_gene: TRBD2
CDR3nt: TGTGCCAGCAGTTTCGGACTAGCGAGAGCGGGAGCAGATACGCAATATTTT
CDR3aa: CASSFGLARAGADTQYF

j_gene: TRBJ2-5
v_gene: TRBV4-2
abundance: -
d_gene: -
CDR3nt: TGTGCCAGCAGCCAAGCCGGGACGGATCAAGAGACCCAGTACTTC
CDR3aa: CASSQAGTDQETQYF

j_gene: TRBJ1-2
v_gene: TRBV27
abundance: -
d_gene: -
CDR3nt: TGTGCCAGCAGTTTGGCTTTAGGGGAACAGGGTGGCTACACCTTC
CDR3aa: CASSLALGEQGGYTF

j_gene: TRBJ1-3
v_gene: TRBV7-9
abundance: few
d_gene: -
CDR3nt: TGTGCCAGCAGCTTAGCTGTAAACACCATATATTTT
CDR3aa: CASSLAVNTIYF

j_gene: TRBJ1-1
v_gene: TRBV28
abundance: few
d_gene: -
CDR3nt: TGTGCCAGCAGTAATCTTGTGGGGGCTGAAGCTTTCTTT
CDR3aa: CASSNLVGAEAFF

j_gene: TRBJ2-1
v_gene: TRBV14
abundance: few
d_gene: TRBD2
CDR3nt: TGTGCCAGCAGCCAAGGCGCGGGAGGCTTGTACAATGAGCAGTTCTTC
CDR3aa: CASSQGAGGLYNEQFF

j_gene: TRBJ2-1
v_gene: TRBV15
abundance: -
d_gene: -
CDR3nt: TGTGCCACCGGCCCGGGGGACCCAACCTACAATGAGCAGTTCTTC
CDR3aa: CATGPGDPTYNEQFF

j_gene: TRBJ1-1
v_gene: TRBV19
abundance: -
d_gene: -
CDR3nt: TGTGCCACAGCCATGAACACTGAAGCTTTCTTT
CDR3aa: CATAMNTEAFF

j_gene: TRBJ2-5
v_gene: TRBV29-1
abundance: -
d_gene: -
CDR3nt: TGCAGCGTCCGGAGGGGGCCAGAAGAGACCCAGTACTTC
CDR3aa: CSVRRGPEETQYF

j_gene: TRBJ2-7
v_gene: TRBV7-9
abundance: few
d_gene: TRBD2
CDR3nt: TGTGCCAGCAGCTCCCCCCCCGGGACTAGCGACTACGAGCAGTACTTC
CDR3aa: CASSSPPGTSDYEQYF

j_gene: TRBJ1-5
v_gene: TRBV7-8
abundance: few
d_gene: TRBD1
CDR3nt: TGTGCCAGCAGCTTATTTAGGACAGGAAATAGCAATCAGCCCCAGCATTTT
CDR3aa: CASSLFRTGNSNQPQHF

j_gene: TRBJ2-7
v_gene: TRBV5-1
abundance: -
d_gene: -
CDR3nt: TGCGCCAGCAGCTTGGGCCCCACCGCCCTCTCCTACGAGCAGTACTTC
CDR3aa: CASSLGPTALSYEQYF

j_gene: TRBJ2-5
v_gene: TRBV5-1
abundance: -
d_gene: -
CDR3nt: TGCGCCAGCAGCTTGTCGGGACCGGGGGAGTACTTC
CDR3aa: CASSLSGPGEYF

j_gene: TRBJ2-5
v_gene: TRBV7-8
abundance: -
d_gene: TRBD2
CDR3nt: TGTGCCAGCAGCCCACCGACTAGCGGGGAGACCCAGTACTTC
CDR3aa: CASSPPTSGETQYF

j_gene: TRBJ2-1
v_gene: TRBV27
abundance: few
d_gene: TRBD1
CDR3nt: TGTGCCAGCAGTTGGGACAGGGTCAATGAGCAGTTCTTC
CDR3aa: CASSWDRVNEQFF

j_gene: TRBJ2-3
v_gene: TRBV7-3
abundance: -
d_gene: TRBD2
CDR3nt: TGTGCCAGCAGCCTTAGCGGGAGTGGGAGCACAGATACGCAGTATTTT
CDR3aa: CASSLSGSGSTDTQYF

j_gene: TRBJ2-7
v_gene: TRBV4-1
abundance: few
d_gene: -
CDR3nt: TGCGCCAGCAGCCAAGGGGCTAGATACCGGCCCTACGAGCAGTACTTC
CDR3aa: CASSQGARYRPYEQYF

j_gene: TRBJ2-1
v_gene: TRBV6-2/TRBV6-3
abundance: -
d_gene: -
CDR3nt: TGTGCCAGCAGTTCTACACGAGCTATTGAGAGCTCCTACAATGAGCAGTTCTTC
CDR3aa: CASSSTRAIESSYNEQFF

j_gene: TRBJ2-7
v_gene: TRBV6-1
abundance: -
d_gene: TRBD2
CDR3nt: TGTGCCAGCAGTGAAGAAAGTTGGGGACTAGCGGGAGCCGAGCAGTACTTC
CDR3aa: CASSEESWGLAGAEQYF

j_gene: TRBJ2-5
v_gene: TRBV6-2/TRBV6-3
abundance: few
d_gene: TRBD1
CDR3nt: TGTGCCGGATCCTCGGGACAGGGAATGGATCTACCGTTCTTC
CDR3aa: CAGSSGQGMDLPFF

j_gene: TRBJ2-5
v_gene: TRBV12-3/TRBV12-4
abundance: many
d_gene: -
CDR3nt: TGCGCCAGCAGCTCAACTGAGACCCAGTACTTC
CDR3aa: CASSSTETQYF

j_gene: TRBJ1-2
v_gene: TRBV9
abundance: few
d_gene: TRBD1
CDR3nt: TGTGCCAGCACCGGGACAGGGGCGCCCGGGTCAAGGGGCTACACCTTC
CDR3aa: CASTGTGAPGSRGYTF

j_gene: TRBJ1-1
v_gene: TRBV29-1
abundance: -
d_gene: TRBD1
CDR3nt: TGCAACGTTCTGGGGGGACAGGGGGCTGTTGAAGCTTTCTTT
CDR3aa: CNVLGGQGAVEAFF

j_gene: TRBJ2-7
v_gene: TRBV5-5
abundance: -
d_gene: -
CDR3nt: TGTGTCAGCAGCTTGAGGGGTGCCCGAAGGGCCAACGAGCAGTACTTC
CDR3aa: CVSSLRGARRANEQYF

j_gene: TRBJ1-1
v_gene: TRBV29-1
abundance: -
d_gene: -
CDR3nt: TGCAGCGCCCTGAGACCGCTGAACACTGAAGCTTTCTTT
CDR3aa: CSALRPLNTEAFF

j_gene: TRBJ2-3
v_gene: TRBV29-1
abundance: few
d_gene: TRBD2
CDR3nt: TGCAGCGCGCTAATAGCGGGGGGAACAGATACGCAGTATTTT
CDR3aa: CSALIAGGTDTQYF

j_gene: TRBJ2-1
v_gene: TRBV20-1
abundance: -
d_gene: -
CDR3nt: TGCAGTGCTAGGTACTGGAGCAACACCTACAATGAGCAGTTCTTC
CDR3aa: CSARYWSNTYNEQFF